The source of this T cell receptor (beta chain) is a study of blood T cells in healthy people across ages. Comments on this clonotype: The CDR3 does not close with the conserved phenylalanine or tryptophan, likely indicating a read error.

The authors extracted at least 5 micrograms of total RNA per sample. The use of a sample-barcoded 5' primer and a J-beta primer mix characterized a second PCR of roughly 6 to 12 cycles. MiXCR, applied by TCRdb to the 5' RACE reads, yields one record per CDR3 protein. This table has about 1 million distinct CDR3 sequences, around 25% appearing once. This sample also appeared in a second study, on T cells of mothers and their children.

The origin of this receptor is a girl under 10 years old in good health. The sequenced material came from blood.

The CDR3, as DNA: TGTGCCAGCAGCCCTCGGGACGGGACCTACGAGCAGTACTCC. It encodes CASSPRDGTYEQYS. The chain joins TRBV3-1 to TRBJ2-7, with D perhaps being TRBD1 or TRBD2 (5 bases each). V lost 4 bases and J 2 bases, leaving 12 bases between the germline ends. This CDR3 is built from 14 residues. Germline CDR1 LGHDT, CDR2 YNNKEL (reference sequence).